Listed below are T cell receptor beta chains from one sample, sequenced in a study of T-cell reconstitution after alpha-beta-depleted transplantation in children. TCRdb fed the PCR reads into MiXCR, producing one record per CDR3 protein. The repertoire includes some 350,000 distinct CDR3 sequences, around a tenth of them detected once, and 2% to 3% sits in the top ten. The material sequenced was PBMCs from the stem cell graft donor, taken from the stem cell graft. Every receptor here comes from a human donor who donated a stem cell graft to a child with acute lymphoblastic leukemia. The CDR3 runs from the conserved cysteine through the conserved F or W. A D gene is named only where the DNA matches it firmly. Clone sizes are given selectively: once, few, many, or a class where the clone is expanded.

CDR3 | DNA | D | J | V | length | size
CASTPAGHYGYTF | TGTGCCAGCACCCCCGCGGGGCATTATGGCTACACCTTC | . | TRBJ1-2 | TRBV6-1 | 13 | many
CASSLIRGGVSGNTIYF | TGTGCCAGCAGTTTAATCCGAGGGGGCGTTTCTGGAAACACCATATATTTT | TRBD1 | TRBJ1-3 | TRBV12-3/TRBV12-4 | 17 | few
CSARDPGQGITGELFF | TGCAGTGCTAGAGATCCGGGGCAGGGGATCACCGGGGAGCTGTTTTTT | . | TRBJ2-2 | TRBV20-1 | 16 | .
CASSLGDLVGNTIYF | TGTGCCAGCAGCTTGGGGGATTTAGTAGGAAACACCATATATTTT | . | TRBJ1-3 | TRBV7-2 | 15 | many
CSARVSGVETQYF | TGCAGTGCTAGAGTTAGCGGGGTGGAGACCCAGTACTTC | TRBD2 | TRBJ2-5 | TRBV20-1 | 13 | few
CASSKGTGGSYEQYF | TGCGCCAGCAGCAAAGGGACAGGGGGGTCCTACGAGCAGTACTTC | TRBD1 | TRBJ2-7 | TRBV4-1 | 15 | .
CASSLGGSQDTQYF | TGTGCCAGCAGCCTGGGTGGGTCACAAGATACGCAGTATTTT | . | TRBJ2-3 | TRBV7-2 | 14 | .
CASSQDSGGGAYEQYF | TGCGCCAGCAGCCAAGATAGCGGGGGGGGAGCCTACGAGCAGTACTTC | TRBD2 | TRBJ2-7 | TRBV4-3 | 16 | .
CASSLRRDSNQPQHF | TGTGCCAGCAGCTTGAGGAGGGATAGCAATCAGCCCCAGCATTTT | . | TRBJ1-5 | TRBV5-6 | 15 | few
CASRNQGFGRNSPLHF | TGTGCCAGCAGGAACCAGGGTTTTGGCCGAAATTCACCCCTCCACTTT | . | TRBJ1-6 | TRBV27 | 16 | few
CASSRVAGTGGRGEQYF | TGTGCCAGCAGCCGGGTTGCCGGGACAGGGGGCCGTGGTGAGCAGTACTTC | TRBD1 | TRBJ2-7 | TRBV7-9 | 17 | many
CASSQVIFGGPNQPQHF | TGCGCCAGCAGCCAAGTAATATTCGGGGGGCCCAATCAGCCCCAGCATTTT | . | TRBJ1-5 | TRBV4-1 | 17 | few
CASSLGGIVANNEQFF | TGTGCCAGCAGTTTAGGGGGGATTGTAGCGAACAATGAGCAGTTCTTC | . | TRBJ2-1 | TRBV12-3/TRBV12-4 | 16 | many
CAWNLAASTDTQYF | TGTGCCTGGAACCTAGCGGCCAGCACAGATACGCAGTATTTT | TRBD2 | TRBJ2-3 | TRBV30 | 14 | many
CASSVAVGLLANEQFF | TGTGCCAGCAGCGTAGCTGTGGGTCTACTAGCCAATGAGCAGTTCTTC | . | TRBJ2-1 | TRBV9 | 16 | few
CASSQDRGLVVGGQFF | TGTGCCAGCAGCCAAGATCGCGGATTAGTAGTCGGTGGGCAGTTCTTC | . | TRBJ2-1 | TRBV3-1 | 16 | once
CASSLGQVSNQPQHF | TGTGCCAGCAGCTTAGGGCAGGTTAGCAATCAGCCCCAGCATTTT | . | TRBJ1-5 | TRBV7-9 | 15 | .
CASSLRIAGEQYF | TGTGCCAGCAGTTTACGGATTGCGGGAGAGCAGTACTTC | . | TRBJ2-7 | TRBV12-3/TRBV12-4 | 13 | .
CASSLASGSFYEQYF | TGTGCCAGCAGCTTAGCTTCGGGCTCTTTCTACGAGCAGTACTTC | . | TRBJ2-7 | TRBV7-9 | 15 | .
CASSLPGSGSDEQYF | TGTGCCAGCAGTTTACCGGGTAGCGGGAGTGACGAGCAGTACTTC | TRBD2 | TRBJ2-7 | TRBV28 | 15 | few
CSSARGRSNTEAFF | TGCAGCTCCGCGCGTGGGCGGTCGAACACTGAAGCTTTCTTT | . | TRBJ1-1 | TRBV29-1 | 14 | .
CASSFRQGGSPLHF | TGTGCCAGCAGCTTCAGGCAGGGTGGATCACCCCTCCACTTT | . | TRBJ1-6 | TRBV7-9 | 14 | .
CASSPPAPTYNEQFF | TGTGCCAGCAGCCCTCCCGCACCTACCTACAATGAGCAGTTCTTC | . | TRBJ2-1 | TRBV7-9 | 15 | .
CASSQDSKTSGFSYEQYF | TGTGCCAGCAGCCAAGATAGCAAGACTAGCGGGTTCTCCTACGAGCAGTACTTC | TRBD2 | TRBJ2-7 | TRBV3-1 | 18 | .
CASSLMGLAGLDSYNEQFF | TGTGCCAGCAGCTTAATGGGACTAGCGGGCCTAGACTCCTACAATGAGCAGTTCTTC | TRBD2 | TRBJ2-1 | TRBV7-3 | 19 | .
CASRVEGGLAGLVTNTDTQYF | TGCGCCAGCAGGGTTGAAGGAGGACTAGCGGGACTTGTGACTAACACAGATACGCAGTATTTT | TRBD2 | TRBJ2-3 | TRBV5-1 | 21 | .
CSASASGGNNEQFF | TGCAGTGCTAGCGCTAGCGGGGGCAACAATGAGCAGTTCTTC | TRBD2 | TRBJ2-1 | TRBV20-1 | 14 | many
CSARDLGRRGTDTQYF | TGCAGTGCTAGAGATCTGGGCCGGAGGGGCACAGATACGCAGTATTTT | . | TRBJ2-3 | TRBV20-1 | 16 | few
CASRGTRDNEKLFF | TGTGCCAGCAGAGGGACAAGGGATAATGAAAAACTGTTTTTT | . | TRBJ1-4 | TRBV7-2 | 14 | few
CASSLGAKNVLTF | TGTGCCAGCAGTTTAGGGGCGAAAAACGTCCTGACTTTC | . | TRBJ2-6 | TRBV27 | 13 | .
CASSPQGVSADTQYF | TGTGCCAGCAGCCCCCAGGGGGTATCGGCAGATACGCAGTATTTT | TRBD1 | TRBJ2-3 | TRBV7-9 | 15 | .
CASSVVGASQETQYF | TGTGCCAGCAGCGTAGTCGGAGCCAGCCAAGAGACCCAGTACTTC | . | TRBJ2-5 | TRBV9 | 15 | many
CASSVLAGESEQYF | TGTGCCAGCAGCGTACTAGCTGGTGAGTCCGAGCAGTACTTC | . | TRBJ2-7 | TRBV7-2 | 14 | .
CASMRTDTQYF | TGTGCCAGCATGAGGACAGATACGCAGTATTTT | . | TRBJ2-3 | TRBV28 | 11 | few
CASSLIGDEQFF | TGTGCCAGCAGCTTGATAGGCGATGAGCAGTTCTTC | . | TRBJ2-1 | TRBV5-6 | 12 | many
CASSRWTSDEQYF | TGTGCCAGCAGCCGTTGGACTAGCGATGAGCAGTACTTC | TRBD2 | TRBJ2-7 | TRBV7-2 | 13 | many
CASSSKTAYEQYF | TGTGCCAGCAGCTCTAAGACAGCCTACGAGCAGTACTTC | . | TRBJ2-7 | TRBV7-2 | 13 | .
CASSSVGARAGRAFNTQYF | TGTGCCAGCAGCTCAGTGGGGGCGAGGGCCGGGAGGGCCTTCAATACGCAGTATTTT | TRBD2 | TRBJ2-3 | TRBV11-1 | 19 | once
CATSRAGLGEETQYF | TGTGCCACCAGCAGAGCAGGGCTGGGAGAAGAGACCCAGTACTTC | . | TRBJ2-5 | TRBV15 | 15 | few
CASSPRTPGGPLEQYF | TGTGCCAGCAGTCCTCGGACGCCCGGAGGTCCTCTCGAGCAGTACTTC | . | TRBJ2-7 | TRBV12-3/TRBV12-4 | 16 | .
CASSLPSGRNNEQFF | TGTGCCAGCAGTTTACCTAGCGGGAGGAACAATGAGCAGTTCTTC | TRBD2 | TRBJ2-1 | TRBV27 | 15 | many
CASSFFDTEAFF | TGTGCCAGCAGCTTCTTTGACACTGAAGCTTTCTTT | . | TRBJ1-1 | TRBV7-2 | 12 | .
CSAGTSGRQLSYNEQFF | TGCAGTGCTGGGACTAGCGGGAGGCAATTGTCCTACAATGAGCAGTTCTTC | TRBD2 | TRBJ2-1 | TRBV20-1 | 17 | few
CASSERGLRGSTDTQYF | TGTGCCAGCAGTGAAAGGGGGCTCCGGGGTAGCACAGATACGCAGTATTTT | TRBD1 | TRBJ2-3 | TRBV6-1 | 17 | .
CASSAVVHEQFF | TGTGCCAGCAGCGCGGTGGTTCATGAGCAGTTCTTC | . | TRBJ2-1 | TRBV7-9 | 12 | many
CASSLAAGTGGETQYF | TGTGCCAGCAGCTTAGCCGCCGGGACAGGGGGAGAGACCCAGTACTTC | TRBD1 | TRBJ2-5 | TRBV7-9 | 16 | .
CASSQSGRAYEQYF | TGTGCCAGCAGCCAAAGCGGGAGGGCGTACGAGCAGTACTTC | TRBD2 | TRBJ2-7 | TRBV7-2 | 14 | few
CAISFQQGRGELFF | TGTGCCATCAGTTTTCAACAGGGCCGCGGGGAGCTGTTTTTT | . | TRBJ2-2 | TRBV10-3 | 14 | .
CSVEGRDTHGYGYTF | TGCAGCGTCGAGGGTCGGGACACCCACGGGTATGGCTACACCTTC | . | TRBJ1-2 | TRBV29-1 | 15 | once
CASSRAGELFF | TGTGCCAGCAGCCGCGCCGGGGAGCTGTTTTTT | . | TRBJ2-2 | TRBV7-6 | 11 | .